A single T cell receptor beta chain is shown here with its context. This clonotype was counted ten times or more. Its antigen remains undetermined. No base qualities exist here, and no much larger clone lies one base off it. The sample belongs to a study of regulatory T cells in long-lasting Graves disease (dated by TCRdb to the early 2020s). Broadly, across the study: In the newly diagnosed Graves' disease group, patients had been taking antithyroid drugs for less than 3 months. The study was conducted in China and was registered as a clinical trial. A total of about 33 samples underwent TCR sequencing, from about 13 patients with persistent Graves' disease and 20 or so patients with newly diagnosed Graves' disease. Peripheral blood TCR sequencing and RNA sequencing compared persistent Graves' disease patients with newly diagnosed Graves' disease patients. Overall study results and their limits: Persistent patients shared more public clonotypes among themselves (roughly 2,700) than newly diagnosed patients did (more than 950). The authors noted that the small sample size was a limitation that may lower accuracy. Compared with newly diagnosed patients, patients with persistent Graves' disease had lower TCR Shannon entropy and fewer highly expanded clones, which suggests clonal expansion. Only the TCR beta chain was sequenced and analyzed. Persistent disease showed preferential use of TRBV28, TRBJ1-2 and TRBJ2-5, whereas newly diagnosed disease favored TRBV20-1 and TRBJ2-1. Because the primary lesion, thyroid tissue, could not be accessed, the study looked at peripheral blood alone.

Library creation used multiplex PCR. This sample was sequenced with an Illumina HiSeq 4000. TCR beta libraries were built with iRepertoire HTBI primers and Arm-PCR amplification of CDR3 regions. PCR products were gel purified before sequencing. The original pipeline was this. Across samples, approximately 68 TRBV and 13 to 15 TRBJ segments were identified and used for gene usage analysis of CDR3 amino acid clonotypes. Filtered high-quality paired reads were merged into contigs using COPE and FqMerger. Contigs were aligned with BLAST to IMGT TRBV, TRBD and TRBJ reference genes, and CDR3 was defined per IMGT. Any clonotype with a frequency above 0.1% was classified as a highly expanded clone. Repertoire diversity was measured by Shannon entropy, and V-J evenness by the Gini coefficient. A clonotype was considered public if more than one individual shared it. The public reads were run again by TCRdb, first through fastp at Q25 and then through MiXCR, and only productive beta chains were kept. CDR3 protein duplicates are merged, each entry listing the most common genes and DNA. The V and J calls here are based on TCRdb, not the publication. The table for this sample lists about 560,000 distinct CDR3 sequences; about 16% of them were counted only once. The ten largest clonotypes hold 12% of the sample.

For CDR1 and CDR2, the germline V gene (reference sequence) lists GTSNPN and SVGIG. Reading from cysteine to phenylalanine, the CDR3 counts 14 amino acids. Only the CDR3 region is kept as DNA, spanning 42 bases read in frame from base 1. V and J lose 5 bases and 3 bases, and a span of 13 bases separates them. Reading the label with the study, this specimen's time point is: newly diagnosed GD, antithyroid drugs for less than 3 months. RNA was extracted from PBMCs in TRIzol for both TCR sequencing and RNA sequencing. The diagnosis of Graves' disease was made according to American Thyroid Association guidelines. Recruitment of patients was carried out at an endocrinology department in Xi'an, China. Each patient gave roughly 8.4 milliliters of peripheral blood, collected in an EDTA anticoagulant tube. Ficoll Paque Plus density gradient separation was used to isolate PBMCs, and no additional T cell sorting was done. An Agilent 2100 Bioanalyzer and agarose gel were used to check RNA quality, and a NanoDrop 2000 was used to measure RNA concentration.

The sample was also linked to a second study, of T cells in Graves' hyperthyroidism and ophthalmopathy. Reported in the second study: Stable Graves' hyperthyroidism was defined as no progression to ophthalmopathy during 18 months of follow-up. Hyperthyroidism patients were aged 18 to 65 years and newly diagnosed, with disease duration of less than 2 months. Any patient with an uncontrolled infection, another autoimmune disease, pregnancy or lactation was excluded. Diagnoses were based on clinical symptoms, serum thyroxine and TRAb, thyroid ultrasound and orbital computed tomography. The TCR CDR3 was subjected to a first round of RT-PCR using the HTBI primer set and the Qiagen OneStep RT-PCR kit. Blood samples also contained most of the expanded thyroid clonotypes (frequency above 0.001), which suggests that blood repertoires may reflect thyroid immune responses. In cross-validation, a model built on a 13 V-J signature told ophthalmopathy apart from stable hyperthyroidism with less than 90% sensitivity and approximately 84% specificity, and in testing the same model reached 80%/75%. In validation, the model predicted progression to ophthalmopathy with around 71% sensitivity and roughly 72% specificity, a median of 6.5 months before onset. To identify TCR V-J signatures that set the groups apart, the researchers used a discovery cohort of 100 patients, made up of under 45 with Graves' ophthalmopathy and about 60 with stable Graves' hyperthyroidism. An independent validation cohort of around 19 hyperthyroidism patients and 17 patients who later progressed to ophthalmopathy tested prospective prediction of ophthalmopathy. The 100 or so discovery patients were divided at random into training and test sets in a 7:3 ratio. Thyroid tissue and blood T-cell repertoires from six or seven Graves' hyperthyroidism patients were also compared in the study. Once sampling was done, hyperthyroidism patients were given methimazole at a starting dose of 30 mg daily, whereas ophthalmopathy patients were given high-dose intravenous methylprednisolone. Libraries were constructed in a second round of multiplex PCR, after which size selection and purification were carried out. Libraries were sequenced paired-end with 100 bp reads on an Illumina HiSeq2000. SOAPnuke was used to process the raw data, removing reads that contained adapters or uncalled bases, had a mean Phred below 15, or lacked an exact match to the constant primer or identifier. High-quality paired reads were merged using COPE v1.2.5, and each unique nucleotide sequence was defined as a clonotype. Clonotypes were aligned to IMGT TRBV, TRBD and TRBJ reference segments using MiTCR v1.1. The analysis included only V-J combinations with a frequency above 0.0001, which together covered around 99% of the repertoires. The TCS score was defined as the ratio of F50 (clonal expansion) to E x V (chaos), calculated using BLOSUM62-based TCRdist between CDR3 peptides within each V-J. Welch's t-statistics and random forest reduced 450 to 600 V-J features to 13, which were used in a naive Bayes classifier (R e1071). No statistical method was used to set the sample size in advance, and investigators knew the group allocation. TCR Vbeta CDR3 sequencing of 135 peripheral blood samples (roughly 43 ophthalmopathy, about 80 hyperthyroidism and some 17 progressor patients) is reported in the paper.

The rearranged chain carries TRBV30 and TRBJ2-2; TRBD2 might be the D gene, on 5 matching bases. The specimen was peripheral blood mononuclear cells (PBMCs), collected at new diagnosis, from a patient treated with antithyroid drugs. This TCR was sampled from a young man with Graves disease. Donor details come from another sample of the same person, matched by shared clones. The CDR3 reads CAWVDLGYTGELFF. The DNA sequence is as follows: TGTGCCTGGGTGGACTTGGGGTACACCGGGGAGCTGTTTTTT.